This is a list of T cell receptor beta chains from one sample in a study of early T cells in non-severe SARS-CoV-2 infection. TCRdb called the 5' RACE reads again in MiXCR, with one record for every CDR3 protein. This table has about 66,000 distinct CDR3 sequences, 20% to 25% appearing once. Sample: whole blood, taken at baseline. The receptors come from an adult who was a healthcare worker with PCR-confirmed SARS-CoV-2 infection or an uninfected control (not recorded which). The CDR3 runs from the conserved cysteine through the conserved F or W. Each record gives: J gene, V gene, clone size, D gene, CDR3 DNA, CDR3 protein. D genes are given only for firm matches. Part of the rows lack a size; the others show once, few, many or a class for expanded clones.

J gene: TRBJ2-7
V gene: TRBV6-5
clone size: few
D gene: -
CDR3 DNA: TGTGCCAGCAGTTTCCACCGTAGCTCCTACGAGCAGTACTTC
CDR3 protein: CASSFHRSSYEQYF

J gene: TRBJ2-3
V gene: TRBV7-9
clone size: few
D gene: -
CDR3 DNA: TGTGCCAGCAGCTTAGAGGCGGGGAGCACAGATACGCAGTATTTT
CDR3 protein: CASSLEAGSTDTQYF

J gene: TRBJ1-3
V gene: TRBV7-8
clone size: -
D gene: -
CDR3 DNA: TGTGCCAGCAGCGGACAGAGCGCTGGAAACACCATATATTTT
CDR3 protein: CASSGQSAGNTIYF

J gene: TRBJ1-2
V gene: TRBV19
clone size: -
D gene: -
CDR3 DNA: TGTGCCAGTAGTGCCCTATCTGGGACGGGTGGCTACACCTTC
CDR3 protein: CASSALSGTGGYTF

J gene: TRBJ2-5
V gene: TRBV12-3/TRBV12-4
clone size: -
D gene: TRBD2
CDR3 DNA: TGTGCCAGCTCTAGCGGGGGCGGGGAGACCCAGTACTTC
CDR3 protein: CASSSGGGETQYF

J gene: TRBJ2-1
V gene: TRBV7-6
clone size: -
D gene: -
CDR3 DNA: TGTGCCAGCAGCTTAGTCCACAATGAGCAGTTCTTC
CDR3 protein: CASSLVHNEQFF

J gene: TRBJ2-5
V gene: TRBV7-6
clone size: few
D gene: -
CDR3 DNA: TGTGCCAGCAGCTTAGGGCCCTGGCAAGAGACCCAGTACTTC
CDR3 protein: CASSLGPWQETQYF

J gene: TRBJ2-3
V gene: TRBV4-1
clone size: many
D gene: -
CDR3 DNA: TGCGCCAGCAGCCAAGACACGGGACAAGTCACAGATACGCAGTATTTT
CDR3 protein: CASSQDTGQVTDTQYF

J gene: TRBJ2-7
V gene: TRBV6-2/TRBV6-3
clone size: -
D gene: TRBD2
CDR3 DNA: TGTGCCAGCAGTACGGGGGGAAGCGAGCAGTACTTC
CDR3 protein: CASSTGGSEQYF

J gene: TRBJ2-7
V gene: TRBV10-2
clone size: -
D gene: TRBD2
CDR3 DNA: TGCGCCAGCTTGAATAGCGGGGGCCCGAGCTCCTACGAGCAGTACTTC
CDR3 protein: CASLNSGGPSSYEQYF

J gene: TRBJ2-2
V gene: TRBV7-2
clone size: -
D gene: -
CDR3 DNA: TGTGCCAGCAGCTCCGTCAGACTGAGTCTCACCGGGGAGCTGTTTTTT
CDR3 protein: CASSSVRLSLTGELFF

J gene: TRBJ2-7
V gene: TRBV7-9
clone size: -
D gene: -
CDR3 DNA: TGTGCCAGCAGCTTATCGAGGACAGCGTACGAGCAGTATTTC
CDR3 protein: CASSLSRTAYEQYF

J gene: TRBJ2-7
V gene: TRBV7-9
clone size: many
D gene: TRBD2
CDR3 DNA: TGTGCCAGCAGTTCTAGCGGGGGCGACGAGCAGTACTTC
CDR3 protein: CASSSSGGDEQYF

J gene: TRBJ1-6
V gene: TRBV14
clone size: few
D gene: -
CDR3 DNA: TGTGCCAGCAGCCCGACTCGTAATTCACCCCTCCACTTT
CDR3 protein: CASSPTRNSPLHF

J gene: TRBJ2-5
V gene: TRBV6-5
clone size: -
D gene: -
CDR3 DNA: TGTGCCAGCAGTCCCGAACAAAGGGTACGGATCCAAGAGACCCAGTACTTC
CDR3 protein: CASSPEQRVRIQETQYF

J gene: TRBJ1-2
V gene: TRBV7-2
clone size: few
D gene: TRBD1
CDR3 DNA: TGTGCCAGCAGCGCGGTGACAGGGGCGGTAGTCTATGGCTACACCTTC
CDR3 protein: CASSAVTGAVVYGYTF

J gene: TRBJ1-4
V gene: TRBV5-1
clone size: -
D gene: -
CDR3 DNA: TGCGCCAGCAGCTTCCTTGCGAGGGATGAAAAACTGTTTTTT
CDR3 protein: CASSFLARDEKLFF

J gene: TRBJ2-7
V gene: TRBV7-9
clone size: -
D gene: -
CDR3 DNA: TGTGCCAGCAGCTTAGGACGGTCAGGTTTCTACTTC
CDR3 protein: CASSLGRSGFYF

J gene: TRBJ2-5
V gene: TRBV11-2
clone size: few
D gene: -
CDR3 DNA: TGTGCCAGCAGCTCTGGACGGGGGACCCAGTACTTC
CDR3 protein: CASSSGRGTQYF

J gene: TRBJ1-5
V gene: TRBV30
clone size: many
D gene: -
CDR3 DNA: TGTGCCTGGAGTGAACAGGGAGTCGGCAATCAGCCCCAGCATTTT
CDR3 protein: CAWSEQGVGNQPQHF

J gene: TRBJ2-1
V gene: TRBV4-1
clone size: once
D gene: -
CDR3 DNA: TGCGCCAGCAGCCGATATTCAGGACAGCAACCTTACAATGAGCAGTTCTTC
CDR3 protein: CASSRYSGQQPYNEQFF

J gene: TRBJ1-1
V gene: TRBV27
clone size: many
D gene: -
CDR3 DNA: TGTGCCAGCAGGTCAGGGTTGGTGGTGAACACTGAAGCTTTCTTT
CDR3 protein: CASRSGLVVNTEAFF

J gene: TRBJ2-3
V gene: TRBV12-3/TRBV12-4
clone size: -
D gene: TRBD1
CDR3 DNA: TGTGCCAGCAGTTCAGGACAGGTGTTTACAGATACGCAGTATTTT
CDR3 protein: CASSSGQVFTDTQYF

J gene: TRBJ1-2
V gene: TRBV12-3/TRBV12-4
clone size: many
D gene: -
CDR3 DNA: TGTGCCAGCAATGCAGGGGCTAGGGGCTATGGCTACACCTTC
CDR3 protein: CASNAGARGYGYTF

J gene: TRBJ2-2
V gene: TRBV12-3/TRBV12-4
clone size: many
D gene: -
CDR3 DNA: TGTGCCAGCAGCCCCTTGACCGGGGAGCTGTTTTTT
CDR3 protein: CASSPLTGELFF

J gene: TRBJ1-1
V gene: TRBV11-2
clone size: -
D gene: -
CDR3 DNA: TGTGCCAGCAGCCCCTCGAACACTGAAGCTTTCTTT
CDR3 protein: CASSPSNTEAFF

J gene: TRBJ2-1
V gene: TRBV12-3/TRBV12-4
clone size: -
D gene: TRBD2
CDR3 DNA: TGTGCCAGCAGATCCACGGGGGGAGCCTACAATGAGCAGTTCTTC
CDR3 protein: CASRSTGGAYNEQFF

J gene: TRBJ2-1
V gene: TRBV20-1
clone size: -
D gene: TRBD1
CDR3 DNA: TGCAGCGTGAGGGGGCGCTCAGCCAATGAGCAGTTCTTC
CDR3 protein: CSVRGRSANEQFF

J gene: TRBJ2-5
V gene: TRBV10-3
clone size: -
D gene: TRBD1
CDR3 DNA: TGTGCCATCAGTCGTCCCGGGACAGGGAGAAAGTACTTC
CDR3 protein: CAISRPGTGRKYF

J gene: TRBJ2-4
V gene: TRBV6-2/TRBV6-3
clone size: few
D gene: -
CDR3 DNA: TGTGCCAGCAGAACCGGGTGGCAGGGGTTGAACATTCAGTACTTC
CDR3 protein: CASRTGWQGLNIQYF

J gene: TRBJ1-5
V gene: TRBV10-3
clone size: -
D gene: -
CDR3 DNA: TGTGCCATCAGTGAGTCGGATCAGCCCCAGCATTTT
CDR3 protein: CAISESDQPQHF

J gene: TRBJ1-6
V gene: TRBV12-3/TRBV12-4
clone size: many
D gene: -
CDR3 DNA: TGTGCCAGCAGCTACCGGGACGCCTATAATTCACCCCTCCACTTT
CDR3 protein: CASSYRDAYNSPLHF

J gene: TRBJ1-5
V gene: TRBV7-8
clone size: -
D gene: -
CDR3 DNA: TGTGCCAGCAGCTCCAGTGAGTGGCGGGGCAATCAGCCCCAGCATTTT
CDR3 protein: CASSSSEWRGNQPQHF

J gene: TRBJ1-1
V gene: TRBV12-3/TRBV12-4
clone size: -
D gene: -
CDR3 DNA: TGTGCCAGCAGTCCCAGAATCGATACTGAAGCTTTCTTT
CDR3 protein: CASSPRIDTEAFF

J gene: TRBJ2-7
V gene: TRBV12-3/TRBV12-4
clone size: -
D gene: TRBD2
CDR3 DNA: TGTGCCAGCAGTCCCACTAGCGGTCACTACGAGCAGTACTTC
CDR3 protein: CASSPTSGHYEQYF

J gene: TRBJ2-7
V gene: TRBV6-1
clone size: -
D gene: TRBD2
CDR3 DNA: TGTGCCACCCACGGGAGGACTAGCGCGGTATACGAGCAGTACTTC
CDR3 protein: CATHGRTSAVYEQYF

J gene: TRBJ2-3
V gene: TRBV6-6
clone size: few
D gene: -
CDR3 DNA: TGTGCCAGCAGAAGGGGGGACCTCACAGATACGCAGTATTTT
CDR3 protein: CASRRGDLTDTQYF

J gene: TRBJ2-1
V gene: TRBV5-1
clone size: few
D gene: TRBD2
CDR3 DNA: TGCGCCAGCGAAGTACGTCCAGCGGGGGGCAATGAGCAGTTCTTC
CDR3 protein: CASEVRPAGGNEQFF

J gene: TRBJ2-7
V gene: TRBV7-6
clone size: few
D gene: -
CDR3 DNA: TGTGCCAGCAGCTTAGTGAGGGACGAGCAGTACTTC
CDR3 protein: CASSLVRDEQYF

J gene: TRBJ1-1
V gene: TRBV7-9
clone size: few
D gene: -
CDR3 DNA: TGTGCCAGCAGCTTCGTTTCCGGGGGCCCGAACACTGAAGCTTTCTTT
CDR3 protein: CASSFVSGGPNTEAFF

J gene: TRBJ2-1
V gene: TRBV6-6
clone size: -
D gene: TRBD2
CDR3 DNA: TGTGCCAGCAGTTACTCGAACGGGGGGGCCCGCAATGAGCAGTTCTTC
CDR3 protein: CASSYSNGGARNEQFF

J gene: TRBJ1-1
V gene: TRBV4-1
clone size: few
D gene: -
CDR3 DNA: TGCGCCAGCAGCCAAGAGCCCCAGAACACTGAAGCTTTCTTT
CDR3 protein: CASSQEPQNTEAFF

J gene: TRBJ1-1
V gene: TRBV3-1
clone size: few
D gene: -
CDR3 DNA: TGTGCCAGCAGCCAAGGCGGACACACCGTCTTGAACACTGAAGCTTTCTTT
CDR3 protein: CASSQGGHTVLNTEAFF